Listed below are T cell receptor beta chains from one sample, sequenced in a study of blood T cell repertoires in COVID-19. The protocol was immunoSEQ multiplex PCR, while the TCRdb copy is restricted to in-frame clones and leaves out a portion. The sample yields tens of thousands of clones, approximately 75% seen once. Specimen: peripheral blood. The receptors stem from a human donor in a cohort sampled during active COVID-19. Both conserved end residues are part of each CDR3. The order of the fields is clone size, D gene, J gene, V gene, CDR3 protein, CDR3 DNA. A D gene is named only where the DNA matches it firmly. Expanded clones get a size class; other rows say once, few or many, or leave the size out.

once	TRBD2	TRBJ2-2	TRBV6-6	CASSPGGGRYELFF	TGTGCCAGCAGTCCTGGCGGGGGGCGGTACGAGCTGTTTTTT
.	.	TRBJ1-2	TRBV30	CAWIGFGDSRVLF	TGTGCCTGGATTGGATTTGGAGACTCAAGAGTGCTATTC
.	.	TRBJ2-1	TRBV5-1	CASSQGDNNEQFF	TGCGCCAGCAGCCAAGGGGACAATAATGAGCAGTTCTTC
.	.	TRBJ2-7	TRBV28	CASSLGVLLGAYEQYF	TGTGCCAGCAGTTTAGGGGTACTCTTAGGGGCCTACGAGCAGTACTTC
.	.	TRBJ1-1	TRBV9	CASSVGYQGTTEAFF	TGTGCCAGCAGCGTAGGTTATCAGGGGACCACTGAAGCTTTCTTT
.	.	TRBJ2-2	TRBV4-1	CASSQPKLARQGELFF	TGCGCCAGCAGCCAACCCAAGTTGGCCCGACAGGGGGAGCTGTTTTTT
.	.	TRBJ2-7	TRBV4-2	CASSPLISYEQYF	TGTGCCAGCAGCCCCTTAATCTCCTACGAGCAGTACTTC
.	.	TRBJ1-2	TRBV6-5	CASIHQATSNYGYTF	TGTGCCAGCATTCACCAGGCCACCTCTAACTATGGCTACACCTTC
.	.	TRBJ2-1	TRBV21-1	CASSTGRDYQFF	TGTGCCAGCAGCACGGGCCGGGACTACCAGTTCTTC
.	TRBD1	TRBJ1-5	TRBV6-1	CASSDGTARNQPQHF	TGTGCCAGCAGTGACGGGACAGCCCGCAATCAGCCCCAGCATTTT
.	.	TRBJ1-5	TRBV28	CASTPGLSNQPQHF	TGTGCCAGCACCCCCGGTCTTAGCAATCAGCCCCAGCATTTT
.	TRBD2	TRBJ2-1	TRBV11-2	CASSSTSGGALEQFF	TGTGCCAGCAGCTCAACGAGCGGGGGGGCACTTGAGCAGTTCTTC
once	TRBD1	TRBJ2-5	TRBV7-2	CASSLRTGSQETQYF	TGTGCCAGCAGCTTAAGGACAGGTTCGCAAGAGACCCAGTACTTC
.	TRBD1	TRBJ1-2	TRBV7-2	CASSPEYRGRNYGYTF	TGTGCCAGCAGCCCAGAATACAGGGGGCGTAACTATGGCTACACCTTC
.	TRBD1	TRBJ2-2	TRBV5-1	CASSRGQVVSNTGELFF	TGCGCCAGCAGCAGGGGACAGGTGGTATCGAACACCGGGGAGCTGTTTTTT
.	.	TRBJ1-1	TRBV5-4	CASSTRGPNTEAFF	TGTGCCAGCAGCACCAGGGGCCCCAACACTGAAGCTTTCTTT
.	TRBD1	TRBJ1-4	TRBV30	CAWSFRPGQANEKLFF	TGTGCCTGGAGTTTCAGACCGGGACAGGCAAATGAAAAACTGTTTTTT
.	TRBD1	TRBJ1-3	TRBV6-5	CASSLQGAPGNTIYF	TGTGCCAGCAGCTTGCAGGGGGCGCCTGGAAACACCATATATTTT
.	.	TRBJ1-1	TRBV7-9	CASSLLVNTEAFF	TGTGCCAGCAGCTTATTAGTGAACACTGAAGCTTTCTTT
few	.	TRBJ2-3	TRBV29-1	CSVDVGRGTQYF	TGCAGCGTTGACGTGGGGCGGGGTACGCAGTATTTT
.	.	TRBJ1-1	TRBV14	CASSQDRGSPNTEAFF	TGTGCCAGCAGCCAAGATAGGGGCAGTCCGAACACTGAAGCTTTCTTT
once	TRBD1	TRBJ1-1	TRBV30	CAWSAGGYTEAFF	TGTGCCTGGAGTGCAGGGGGATACACTGAAGCTTTCTTT
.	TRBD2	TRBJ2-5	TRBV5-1	CASSLGSGGAEETQYF	TGCGCCAGCAGCTTGGGTAGCGGGGGGGCCGAAGAGACCCAGTACTTC